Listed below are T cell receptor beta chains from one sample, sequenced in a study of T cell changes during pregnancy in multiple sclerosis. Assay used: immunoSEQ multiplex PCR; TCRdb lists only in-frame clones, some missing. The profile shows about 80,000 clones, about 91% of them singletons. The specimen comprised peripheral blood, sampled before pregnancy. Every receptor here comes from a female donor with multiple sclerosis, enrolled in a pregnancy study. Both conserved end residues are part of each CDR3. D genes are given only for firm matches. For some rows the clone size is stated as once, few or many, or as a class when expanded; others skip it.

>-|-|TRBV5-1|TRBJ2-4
TGCGCCAGCAGCGCAGACTCCTCCTTGGACATTCAGTACTTC
CASSADSSLDIQYF
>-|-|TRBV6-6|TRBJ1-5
TGTGCCAGCAGTTACTCTACGGAGAATCAGCCCCAGCATTTT
CASSYSTENQPQHF
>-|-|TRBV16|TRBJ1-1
TGTGCCAGCAGCCCTCTTTCCCCGACAGTGAACACTGAAGCTTTCTTT
CASSPLSPTVNTEAFF
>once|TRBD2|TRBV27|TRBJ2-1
TGTGCCAGCAGTTTAGAGCGCAGCGGGGGGGTCTGGGATGAGCAGTTCTTC
CASSLERSGGVWDEQFF
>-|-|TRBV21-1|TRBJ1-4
TGTGCCAGCAAACAGATTCCAGCTGGTGAAAAACTGTTTTTT
CASKQIPAGEKLFF
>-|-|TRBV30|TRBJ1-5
TGTGCCTGGGATAGGGGGAACAATCAGCCCCAGCATTTT
CAWDRGNNQPQHF
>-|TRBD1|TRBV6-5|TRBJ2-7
TGTGCCAGCAGTTACACCGGGACAGGGAACAACGAGCAGTACTTC
CASSYTGTGNNEQYF
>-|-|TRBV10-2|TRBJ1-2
TGCGCCAGCATGCCATCTAAGAACTATGGCTACACCTTC
CASMPSKNYGYTF
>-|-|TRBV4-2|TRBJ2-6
TGTGCCAGCAGCCAAGATCATCAGGGTTCTGGGGCCAACGTCCTGACTTTC
CASSQDHQGSGANVLTF
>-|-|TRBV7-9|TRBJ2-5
TGTGCCAGCAGCGATTCAGGGAAGGGACAAGAGACCCAGTACTTC
CASSDSGKGQETQYF
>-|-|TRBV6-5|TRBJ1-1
TGTGCCAGCAGTTACACTACAGGAGCCACTGAAGCTTTCTTT
CASSYTTGATEAFF
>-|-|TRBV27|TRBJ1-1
TGTGCCAGCAGTCTTCTCGGGGGTTCACTAAAAGCTTTCTTT
CASSLLGGSLKAFF
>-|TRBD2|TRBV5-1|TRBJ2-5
TGCGCCAGCAGCCCTAGCGGGGGGGGAGAGACCCAGTACTTC
CASSPSGGGETQYF
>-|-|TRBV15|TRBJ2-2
TGTGCCACCAGCAGAGACAGGAACACCGGGGAGCTGTTTTTT
CATSRDRNTGELFF
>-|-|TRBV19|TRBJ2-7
TGTGCCAGTAGCCGCGGAGGGCCAGGGCGACACTACGAGCAGTACTTC
CASSRGGPGRHYEQYF
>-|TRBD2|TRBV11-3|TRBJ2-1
TGTGCCAGCAGCTCCTGGGGGGGAGCCCTGGGGAATGAGCAGTTCTTC
CASSSWGGALGNEQFF
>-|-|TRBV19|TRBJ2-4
TGTGCCAGTAACCCAGGGATAGCCAAAAACATTCAGTACTTC
CASNPGIAKNIQYF
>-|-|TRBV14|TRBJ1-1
TGTGCCAGCAGCCAAGATCTTCGGGGGAGTGGGGCTTTCTTT
CASSQDLRGSGAFF
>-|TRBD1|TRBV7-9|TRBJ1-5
TGTGCCAGCAGCTCCGCCGCCGACAGGGGAGTAGGTCCCCAGCATTTT
CASSSAADRGVGPQHF
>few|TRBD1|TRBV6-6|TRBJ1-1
TGTGCCAGCAGTCTGACAGGGGACTTCACTGAAGCTTTCTTT
CASSLTGDFTEAFF
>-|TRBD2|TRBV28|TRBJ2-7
TGTGCCAGCACCCCTTTGGCTAGCGGGGGGGCCTACGAGCAGTACTTC
CASTPLASGGAYEQYF
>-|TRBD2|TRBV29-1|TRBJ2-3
TGCAGCGTTGAAGGGAGAGCAGGACTAGCATCAGATACGCAGTATTTT
CSVEGRAGLASDTQYF
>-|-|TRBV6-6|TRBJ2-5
TGTGCCGCAAGTCAAACGGGTTGGAACCAAGAGACCCAGTACTTC
CAASQTGWNQETQYF
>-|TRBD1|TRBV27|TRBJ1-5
TGTGCCAGCAGTCCGACAGGGTCTGCGCAGCCCCAGCATTTT
CASSPTGSAQPQHF
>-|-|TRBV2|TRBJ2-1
TGTGCCAGCAGTGGGCTAGCGAACGCCTACAATGAGCAGTTCTTC
CASSGLANAYNEQFF
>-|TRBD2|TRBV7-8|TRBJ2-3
TGTGCCAGCAGCCGTCGGCCAGCGGGGAACACAGATACGCAGTATTTT
CASSRRPAGNTDTQYF
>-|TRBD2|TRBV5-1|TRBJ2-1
TGCGCCAGCACCACAGGGACTAGCGGGGGTTACAATGAGCAGTTCTTC
CASTTGTSGGYNEQFF
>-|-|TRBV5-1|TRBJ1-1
TGCGCCAGCAGCCAAGACAGTACTCGTGAAGCTTTCTTT
CASSQDSTREAFF
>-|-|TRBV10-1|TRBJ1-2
TGCGCCAGCAGCCACAGGGCCCTATCCTCTCTAGGCTATGGCTACACCTTC
CASSHRALSSLGYGYTF
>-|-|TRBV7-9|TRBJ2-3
TGTGCCAGCAGCTCTCCCCTCCCGGACTTAACAGGGACAGATACGCAGTATTTT
CASSSPLPDLTGTDTQYF
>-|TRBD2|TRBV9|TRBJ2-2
TGTGCCAGCAGCGCTGGGACTAGCGGGGGGGCGAACACCGGGGAGCTGTTTTTT
CASSAGTSGGANTGELFF
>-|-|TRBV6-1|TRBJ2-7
TGTGCCAGCTACTTATACTCCTACGAGCAGTACTTC
CASYLYSYEQYF
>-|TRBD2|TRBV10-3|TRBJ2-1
TGTGCCATCAGTCTAGGGACTAGCGGGGGGACTGAGCAGTTCTTC
CAISLGTSGGTEQFF
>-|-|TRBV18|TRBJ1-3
TGTGCCAGCTCACCAAGTCTGACAGACTCTGGAAACACCATATATTTT
CASSPSLTDSGNTIYF
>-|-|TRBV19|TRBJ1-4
TGTGCCAGTAGCCTCTGGCCAGGGCAGGGGAATGAAAAACTGTTTTTT
CASSLWPGQGNEKLFF
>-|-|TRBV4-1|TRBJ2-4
TGCGCCAGCAGCCAAGAGGGGGGACAGAAAAACATTCAGTACTTC
CASSQEGGQKNIQYF
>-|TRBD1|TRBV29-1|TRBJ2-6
TGCAGCGTTGAAGAGCGCTGGGACAGCTTCTCTGGGGCCAACGTCCTGACTTTC
CSVEERWDSFSGANVLTF
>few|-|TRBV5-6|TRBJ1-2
TGTGCCAGCAGCTTGAATCGGAGGTCTACTAACTATGGCTACACCTTC
CASSLNRRSTNYGYTF
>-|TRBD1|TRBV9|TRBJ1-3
TGTGCCAGCAGCATGGTGGGACAGTCTTCTGGAAACACCATATATTTT
CASSMVGQSSGNTIYF
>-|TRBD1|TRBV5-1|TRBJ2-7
TGCGCCAGCAGCTTGAGGGACAGCCCTCTTTACGAGCAGTACTTC
CASSLRDSPLYEQYF
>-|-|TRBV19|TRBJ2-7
TGTGCCAGTAGTAGGGGAGGCGACTACGAGCAGTACTTC
CASSRGGDYEQYF
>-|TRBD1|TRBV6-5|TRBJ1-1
TGTGCCAGCAGCCGGACAGGTCAGAACACTGAAGCTTTCTTT
CASSRTGQNTEAFF
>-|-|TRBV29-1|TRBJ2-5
TGCAGCGTTGCTGTTTCGGGAGAAGAGACCCAGTACTTC
CSVAVSGEETQYF
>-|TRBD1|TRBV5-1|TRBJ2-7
TGCGCCAGCAGCATCGACAGGGGCCACTACGAGCAGTACTTC
CASSIDRGHYEQYF
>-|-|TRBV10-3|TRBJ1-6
TGTGCCATCAGTGAGTCCCCCTCCGGACAGCCACCGAGCTCCTATAATTCACCCCTCCACTTT
CAISESPSGQPPSSYNSPLHF
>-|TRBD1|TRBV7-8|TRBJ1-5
TGTGCCAGCAGCAGCGACAGGGTTAATCAGCCCCAGCATTTT
CASSSDRVNQPQHF
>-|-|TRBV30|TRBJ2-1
TGTGCCTGGAGCCAGGCGGGTCCTTCCTACAATGAGCAGTTCTTC
CAWSQAGPSYNEQFF
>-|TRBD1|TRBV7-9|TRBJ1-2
TGTGCCAGCAGCCTCGACAGGGAATATGGCTACACCTTC
CASSLDREYGYTF
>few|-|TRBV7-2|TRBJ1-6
TGTGCCAGCAGCTTACCGATCGGTTCACCCCTCCACTTT
CASSLPIGSPLHF
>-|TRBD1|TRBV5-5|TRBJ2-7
TGTGCCAGCATCCAGACAGGGGCCTCCTACGAGCAGTACTTC
CASIQTGASYEQYF
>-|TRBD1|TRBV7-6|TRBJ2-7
TGTGCCAGCAGTTTCGGGACAGGGCTTACCTACGAGCAGTACTTC
CASSFGTGLTYEQYF
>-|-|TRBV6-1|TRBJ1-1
TGTGCCAGCAGTGAAGTGGGGGGAAAAGATGGAGCTTTCTTT
CASSEVGGKDGAFF
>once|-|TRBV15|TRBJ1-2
TGTGCCACCAGCAGAGAACGATTGTTGGGGGCCGGCGGTGGCTACACCTTC
CATSRERLLGAGGGYTF
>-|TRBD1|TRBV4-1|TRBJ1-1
TGCGCCAGCGGCATACCGGGACAGACCACTGAAGCTTTCTTT
CASGIPGQTTEAFF
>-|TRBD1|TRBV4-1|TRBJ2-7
TGCGCCAGCAGCCGAATTGACGGACAGGGAAGCTCCTACGAGCAGTACTTC
CASSRIDGQGSSYEQYF
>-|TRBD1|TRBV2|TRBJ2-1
TGTGCCAGCAGCCGGACAGGGGGCTACAATGAGCAGTTCTTC
CASSRTGGYNEQFF
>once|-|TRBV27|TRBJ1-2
TGTGCCAGCAGTGGCAGGGTGGGTGGCTACACCTTC
CASSGRVGGYTF
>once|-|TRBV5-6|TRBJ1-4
TGTGCCAGCAGGTACAGGGTAGATGAAAAACTGTTTTTT
CASRYRVDEKLFF
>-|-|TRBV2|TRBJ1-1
TGTGCCAGCCGACGAAGGGGGGGAATTGAAGCTTTCTTT
CASRRRGGIEAFF